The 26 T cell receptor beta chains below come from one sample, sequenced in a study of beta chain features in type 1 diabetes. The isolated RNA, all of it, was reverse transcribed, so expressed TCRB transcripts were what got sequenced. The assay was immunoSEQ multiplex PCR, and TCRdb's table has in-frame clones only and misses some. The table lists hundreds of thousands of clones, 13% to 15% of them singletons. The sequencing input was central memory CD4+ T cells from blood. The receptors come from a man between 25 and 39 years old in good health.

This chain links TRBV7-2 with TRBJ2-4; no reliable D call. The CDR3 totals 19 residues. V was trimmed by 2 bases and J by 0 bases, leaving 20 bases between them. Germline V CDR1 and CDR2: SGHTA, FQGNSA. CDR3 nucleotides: TGTGCCAGCAGCTTATTGGAGCGTCCCGGCCGAATAGCCAAAAACATTCAGTACTTC. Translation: CASSLLERPGRIAKNIQYF. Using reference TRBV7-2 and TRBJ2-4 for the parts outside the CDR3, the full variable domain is GAGVSQSPSNKVTEKGKDVELRCDPISGHTALYWYRQSLGQGLEFLIYFQGNSAPDKSGLPSDRFSAERTGGSVSTLTIQRTQQEDSAVYLCASSLLERPGRIAKNIQYFGAGTRLSVL.

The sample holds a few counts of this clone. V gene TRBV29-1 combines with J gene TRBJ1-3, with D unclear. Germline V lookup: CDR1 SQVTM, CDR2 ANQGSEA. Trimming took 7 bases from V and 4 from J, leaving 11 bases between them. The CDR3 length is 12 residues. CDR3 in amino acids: CSADNGGNTIYF. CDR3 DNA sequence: TGCAGCGCTGATAATGGCGGAAACACCATATATTTT.

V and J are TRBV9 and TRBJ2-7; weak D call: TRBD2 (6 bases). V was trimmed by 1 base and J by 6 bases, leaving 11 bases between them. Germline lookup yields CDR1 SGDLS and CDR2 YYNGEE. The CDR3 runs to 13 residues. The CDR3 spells CASSVSQRAEQYF. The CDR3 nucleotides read TGTGCCAGCAGCGTATCCCAGCGGGCCGAGCAGTACTTC.

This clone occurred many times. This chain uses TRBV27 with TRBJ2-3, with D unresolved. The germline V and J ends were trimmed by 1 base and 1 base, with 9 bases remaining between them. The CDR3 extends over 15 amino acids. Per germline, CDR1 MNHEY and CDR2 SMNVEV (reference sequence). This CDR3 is CASSLYPGGTDTQYF. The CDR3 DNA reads TGTGCCAGCAGTTTATATCCGGGTGGCACAGATACGCAGTATTTT.

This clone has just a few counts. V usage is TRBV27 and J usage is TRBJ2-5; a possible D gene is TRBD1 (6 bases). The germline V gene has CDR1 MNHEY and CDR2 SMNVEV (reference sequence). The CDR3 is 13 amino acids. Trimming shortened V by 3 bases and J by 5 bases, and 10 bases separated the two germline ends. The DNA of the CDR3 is TGTGCCAGCAGTTTTTACAGGGATGAGACCCAGTACTTC. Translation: CASSFYRDETQYF.

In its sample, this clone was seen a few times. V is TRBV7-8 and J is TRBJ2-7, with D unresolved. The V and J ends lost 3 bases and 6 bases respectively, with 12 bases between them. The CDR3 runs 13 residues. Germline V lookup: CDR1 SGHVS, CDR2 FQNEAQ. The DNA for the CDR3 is TGTGCCAGCAGCTTGAAGCAGGACGGCGAGCAGTACGTC. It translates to CASSLKQDGEQYV.

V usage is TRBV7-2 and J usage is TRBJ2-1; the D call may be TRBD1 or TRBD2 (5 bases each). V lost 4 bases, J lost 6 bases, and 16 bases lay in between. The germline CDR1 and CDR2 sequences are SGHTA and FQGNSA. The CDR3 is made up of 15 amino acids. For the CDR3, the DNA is TGTGCCAGCAGCTCCGGGACCCGCAAGACCAATGAGCAGTTCTTC. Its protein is CASSSGTRKTNEQFF.

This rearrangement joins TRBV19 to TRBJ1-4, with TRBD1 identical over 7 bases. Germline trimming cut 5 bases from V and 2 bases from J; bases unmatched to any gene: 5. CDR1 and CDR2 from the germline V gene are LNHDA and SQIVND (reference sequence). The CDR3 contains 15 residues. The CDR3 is CASSPSGGTNEKLFF. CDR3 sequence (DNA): TGTGCCAGTAGTCCCTCAGGGGGGACTAATGAAAAACTGTTTTTT.

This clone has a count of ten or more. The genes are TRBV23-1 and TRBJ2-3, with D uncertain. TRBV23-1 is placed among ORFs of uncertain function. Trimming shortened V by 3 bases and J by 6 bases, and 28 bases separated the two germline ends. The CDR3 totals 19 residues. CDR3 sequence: CASSHRGTGLPSLDDTQYF. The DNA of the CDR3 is TGCGCCAGCAGTCACCGCGGAACGGGCCTTCCTAGTTTAGACGATACGCAGTATTTT.

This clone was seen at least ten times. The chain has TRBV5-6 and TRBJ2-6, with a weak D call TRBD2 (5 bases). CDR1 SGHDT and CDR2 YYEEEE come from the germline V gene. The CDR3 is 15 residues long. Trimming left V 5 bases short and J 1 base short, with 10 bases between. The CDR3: CASSRGWSGANVLTF. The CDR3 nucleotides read TGTGCCAGCAGTCGCGGGTGGTCTGGGGCCAACGTCCTGACTTTC. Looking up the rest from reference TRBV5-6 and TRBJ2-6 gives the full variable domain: DAGVTQSPTHLIKTRGQQVTLRCSPKSGHDTVSWYQQALGQGPQFIFQYYEEEERQRGNFPDRFSGHQFPNYSSELNVNALLLGDSALYLCASSRGWSGANVLTFGAGSRLTVL.

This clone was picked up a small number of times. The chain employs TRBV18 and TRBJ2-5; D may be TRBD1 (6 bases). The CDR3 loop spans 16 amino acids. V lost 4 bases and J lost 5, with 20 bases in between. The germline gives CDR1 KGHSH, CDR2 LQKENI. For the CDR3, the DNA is TGTGCCAGCTCACTATTTACACAACAGGGTCCGGAGACCCAGTACTTC. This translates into CASSLFTQQGPETQYF.

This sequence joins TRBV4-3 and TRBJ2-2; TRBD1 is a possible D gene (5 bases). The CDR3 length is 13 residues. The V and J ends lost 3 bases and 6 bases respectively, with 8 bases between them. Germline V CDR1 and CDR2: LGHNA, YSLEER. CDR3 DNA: TGCGCCAGCAGCCAGACAGTTTCCGGGGAGCTGTTTTTT. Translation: CASSQTVSGELFF.

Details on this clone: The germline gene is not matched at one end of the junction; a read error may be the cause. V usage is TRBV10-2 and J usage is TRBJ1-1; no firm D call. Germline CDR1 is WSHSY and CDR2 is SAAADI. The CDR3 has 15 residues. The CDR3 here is CASSPHGRINTEAFF. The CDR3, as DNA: TGTGCCAGCAGCCCCCACGGACGGATAAACACTGAAGCTTTCTTT.

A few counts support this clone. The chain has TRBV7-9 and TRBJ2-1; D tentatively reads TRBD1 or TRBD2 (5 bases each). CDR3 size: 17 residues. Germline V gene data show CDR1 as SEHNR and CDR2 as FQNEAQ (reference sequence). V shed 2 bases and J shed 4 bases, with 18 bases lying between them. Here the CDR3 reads CASSLQSGTHLYNEQFF. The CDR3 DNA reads TGTGCCAGCAGCTTACAATCTGGGACGCACCTTTACAATGAGCAGTTCTTC.

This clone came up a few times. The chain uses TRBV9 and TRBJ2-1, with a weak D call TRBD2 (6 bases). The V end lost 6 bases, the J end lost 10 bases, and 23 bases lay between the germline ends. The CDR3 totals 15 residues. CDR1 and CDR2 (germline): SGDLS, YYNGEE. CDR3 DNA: TGTGCCAGCACCAGAACGGGACTGTCATCTGTGGAGCAGTTCTTC. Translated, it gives CASTRTGLSSVEQFF.

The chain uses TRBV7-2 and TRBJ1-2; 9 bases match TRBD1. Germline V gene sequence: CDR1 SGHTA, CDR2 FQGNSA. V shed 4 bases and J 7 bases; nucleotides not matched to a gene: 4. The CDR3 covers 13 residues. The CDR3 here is CASSSGQGLGYTF. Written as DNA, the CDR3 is TGTGCCAGCAGCTCGGGACAGGGACTTGGCTACACCTTC.

The CDR3 loop is CASSVLLTGELFF. In DNA, the CDR3 is TGTGCCAGCAGCGTTCTCTTGACTGGGGAGCTGTTTTTT. The chain combines TRBV25-1 with TRBJ2-2; D is ambiguous. V lost 6 bases to trimming and J lost 8 bases, with 13 bases between them. CDR1 is MGHDK, CDR2 SYGVNS, per germline. The length of the CDR3 is 13 residues.

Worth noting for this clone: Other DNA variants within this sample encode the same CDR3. The CDR3 spells CASSLAGRSYNEQFF. Written as DNA, the CDR3 is TGTGCCAGCAGCTTAGCGGGGCGCTCCTACAATGAGCAGTTCTTC. The V call is TRBV7-2, the J call TRBJ2-1; D might be TRBD1 (5 bases). Germline loops: CDR1 SGHTA, CDR2 FQGNSA. The V and J ends lost 0 bases and 0 bases respectively, with 6 bases between them. The CDR3 loop spans 15 amino acids.

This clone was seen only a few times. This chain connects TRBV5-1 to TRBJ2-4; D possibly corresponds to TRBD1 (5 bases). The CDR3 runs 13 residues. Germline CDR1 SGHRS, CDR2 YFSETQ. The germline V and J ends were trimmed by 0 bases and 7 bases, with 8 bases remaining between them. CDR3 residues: CASSLGNRNIQYF. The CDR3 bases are TGCGCCAGCAGCTTGGGCAACAGGAACATTCAGTACTTC.

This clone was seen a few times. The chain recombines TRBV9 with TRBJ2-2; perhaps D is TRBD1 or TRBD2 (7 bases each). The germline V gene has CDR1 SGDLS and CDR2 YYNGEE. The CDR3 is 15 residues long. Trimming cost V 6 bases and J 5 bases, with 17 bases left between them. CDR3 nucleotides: TGTGCCAGCACCCCAGGGGGAGCGGGGACCGGGGAGCTGTTTTTT. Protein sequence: CASTPGGAGTGELFF.

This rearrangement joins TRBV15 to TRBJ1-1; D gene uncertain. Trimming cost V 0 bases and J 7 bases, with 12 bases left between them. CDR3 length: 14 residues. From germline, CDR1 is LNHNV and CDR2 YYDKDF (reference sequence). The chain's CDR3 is CATSRDWKDVEAFF. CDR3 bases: TGTGCCACCAGCAGAGATTGGAAGGACGTTGAAGCTTTCTTT.

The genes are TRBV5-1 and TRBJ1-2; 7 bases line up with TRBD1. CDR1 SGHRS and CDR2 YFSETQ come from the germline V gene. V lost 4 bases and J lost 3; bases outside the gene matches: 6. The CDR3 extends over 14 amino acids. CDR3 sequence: CASSVDRAHYGYTF. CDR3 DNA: TGCGCCAGCAGCGTCGACAGGGCTCACTATGGCTACACCTTC. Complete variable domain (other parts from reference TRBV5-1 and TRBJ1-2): KAGVTQTPRYLIKTRGQQVTLSCSPISGHRSVSWYQQTPGQGLQFLFEYFSETQRNKGNFPGRFSGRQFSNSRSEMNVSTLELGDSALYLCASSVDRAHYGYTFGSGTRLTVV.

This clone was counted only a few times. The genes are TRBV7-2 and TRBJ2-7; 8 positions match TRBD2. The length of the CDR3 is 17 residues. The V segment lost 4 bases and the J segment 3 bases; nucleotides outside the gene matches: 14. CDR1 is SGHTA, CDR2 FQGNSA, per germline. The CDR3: CASSSKARPGTSYEQYV. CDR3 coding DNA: TGTGCCAGCAGCTCCAAAGCCCGTCCCGGGACTAGCTACGAGCAGTACGTC.

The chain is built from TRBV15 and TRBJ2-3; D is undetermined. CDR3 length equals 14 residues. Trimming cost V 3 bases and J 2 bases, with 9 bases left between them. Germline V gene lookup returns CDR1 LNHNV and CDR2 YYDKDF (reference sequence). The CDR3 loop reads CATSRRPNTDTQYF. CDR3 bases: TGTGCCACCAGCAGGCGGCCGAACACAGATACGCAGTATTTT.

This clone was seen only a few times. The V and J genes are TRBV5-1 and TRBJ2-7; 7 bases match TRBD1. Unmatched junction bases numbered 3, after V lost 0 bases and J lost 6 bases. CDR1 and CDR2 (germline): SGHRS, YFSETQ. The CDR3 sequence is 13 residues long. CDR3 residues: CASSLGGGAEQYF. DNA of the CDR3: TGCGCCAGCAGCTTGGGAGGGGGCGCCGAGCAGTACTTC.

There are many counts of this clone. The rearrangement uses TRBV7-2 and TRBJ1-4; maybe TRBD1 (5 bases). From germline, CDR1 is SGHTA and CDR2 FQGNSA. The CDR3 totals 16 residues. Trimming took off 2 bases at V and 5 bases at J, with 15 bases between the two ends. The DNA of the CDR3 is TGTGCCAGCAGCTTAAGAGGGGTCGGAGCGAATGAAAAACTGTTTTTT. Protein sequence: CASSLRGVGANEKLFF.